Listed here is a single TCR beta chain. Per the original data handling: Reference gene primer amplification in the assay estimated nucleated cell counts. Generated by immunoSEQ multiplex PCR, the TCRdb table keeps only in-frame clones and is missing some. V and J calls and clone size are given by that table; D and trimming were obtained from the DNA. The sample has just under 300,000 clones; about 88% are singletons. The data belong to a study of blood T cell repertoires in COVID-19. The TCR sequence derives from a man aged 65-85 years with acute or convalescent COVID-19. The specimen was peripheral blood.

This chain's CDR3 is CASSRQFF. The DNA for the CDR3 is TGTGCCAGCAGTAGACAATTCTTT. This sequence joins TRBV2 and TRBJ1-1; D is undetermined. V lost 5 bases, J lost 14 bases, and 6 bases lay in between. Germline CDR1 and CDR2: SNHLY and FYNNEI. This CDR3 spans 8 amino acids.